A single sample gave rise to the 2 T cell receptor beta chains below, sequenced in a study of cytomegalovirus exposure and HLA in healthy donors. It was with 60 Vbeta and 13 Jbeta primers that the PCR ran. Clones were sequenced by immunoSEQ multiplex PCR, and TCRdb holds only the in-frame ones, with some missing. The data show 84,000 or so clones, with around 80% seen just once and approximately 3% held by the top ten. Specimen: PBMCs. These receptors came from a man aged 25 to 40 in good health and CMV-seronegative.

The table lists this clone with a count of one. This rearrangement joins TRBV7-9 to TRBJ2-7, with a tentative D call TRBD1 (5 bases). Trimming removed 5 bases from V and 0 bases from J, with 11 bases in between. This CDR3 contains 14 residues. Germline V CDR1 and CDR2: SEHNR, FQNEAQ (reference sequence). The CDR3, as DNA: TGTGCCAGCAGCCCTGACAGCTACTCCTACGAGCAGTACTTC. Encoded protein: CASSPDSYSYEQYF. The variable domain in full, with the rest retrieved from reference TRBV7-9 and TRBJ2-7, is DTGVSQNPRHKITKRGQNVTFRCDPISEHNRLYWYRQTLGQGPEFLTYFQNEAQLEKSRLLSDRFSAERPKGSFSTLEIQRTEQGDSAMYLCASSPDSYSYEQYFGPGTRLTVT.

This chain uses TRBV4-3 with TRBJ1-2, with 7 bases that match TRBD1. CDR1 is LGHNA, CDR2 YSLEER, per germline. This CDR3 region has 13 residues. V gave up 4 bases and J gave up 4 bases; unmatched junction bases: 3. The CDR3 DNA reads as TGCGCCAGCAGCCCACAGGGGTCCTATGGCTACACCTTC. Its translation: CASSPQGSYGYTF.